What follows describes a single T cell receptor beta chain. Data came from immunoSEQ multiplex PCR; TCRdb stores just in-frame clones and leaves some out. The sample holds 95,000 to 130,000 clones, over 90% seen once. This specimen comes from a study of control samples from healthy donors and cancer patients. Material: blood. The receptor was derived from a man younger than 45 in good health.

CDR3 sequence reads: CASSESYNTEAFF. The CDR3 DNA is TGCGCCAGCAGTGAGTCCTATAACACTGAAGCTTTCTTT. The rearrangement links TRBV10-2 to TRBJ1-1; D is uncertain. This CDR3 region has 13 residues. The V and J ends lost 0 bases and 2 bases respectively, with 4 bases between them. Per germline, CDR1 WSHSY and CDR2 SAAADI.